Presented here are 2 T cell receptor beta chains from one specimen sequenced in a study of shared clonotypes between healthy human individuals. Assay used: immunoSEQ multiplex PCR; TCRdb lists only in-frame clones, some missing. The sample holds more than 450,000 clones, roughly 78% seen once. Sequenced material: PBMCs. These receptors originate from a woman aged 40 to 50 in good health. Some clones in this sample may be carry-over from other donors' samples.

The CDR3 nucleotides are TGCAGCGTTACCGGCCGTAGGGATGGCTACACCTTC. Amino acid sequence: CSVTGRRDGYTF. The chain employs TRBV29-1 and TRBJ1-2, with D unclear. Trimming shortened V by 5 bases and J by 6 bases, and 13 bases separated the two germline ends. Germline CDR1 SQVTM, CDR2 ANQGSEA. The CDR3 runs 12 residues.

The chain combines TRBV18 with TRBJ2-5; D gene ambiguous. Germline-derived CDR1 and CDR2 are KGHSH and LQKENI. V lost 0 bases and J lost 3, with 8 bases in between. The CDR3 is 14 residues long. The CDR3 protein is CASSPPATKETQYF. DNA of the CDR3: TGTGCCAGCTCACCACCGGCCACTAAAGAGACCCAGTACTTC.